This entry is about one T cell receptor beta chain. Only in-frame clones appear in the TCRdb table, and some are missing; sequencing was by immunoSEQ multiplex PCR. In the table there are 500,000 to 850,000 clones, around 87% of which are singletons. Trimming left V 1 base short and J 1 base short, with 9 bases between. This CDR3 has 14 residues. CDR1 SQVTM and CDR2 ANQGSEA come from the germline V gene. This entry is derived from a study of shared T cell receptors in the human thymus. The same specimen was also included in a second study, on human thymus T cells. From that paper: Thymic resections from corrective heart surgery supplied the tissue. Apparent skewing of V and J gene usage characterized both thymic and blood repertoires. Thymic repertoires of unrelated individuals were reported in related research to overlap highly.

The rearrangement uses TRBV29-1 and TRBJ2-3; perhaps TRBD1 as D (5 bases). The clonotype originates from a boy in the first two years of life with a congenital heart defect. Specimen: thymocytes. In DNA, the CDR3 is TGCAGCGTTGAAGCGGACAAGGGCACAGATACGCAGTATTTT. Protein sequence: CSVEADKGTDTQYF.